The entry below gives a single TCR beta chain sequence along with its context. Its antigen remains unknown. Generated by immunoSEQ multiplex PCR, the TCRdb table keeps only in-frame clones and is missing some. The sample includes 130,000 to 150,000 clones, 70% to 90% of them seen just once. These data come from a study of T cell responses to AZD1222 COVID-19 vaccine. Study findings and constraints: The repertoires were collected only after the peak T cell response.

V lost 1 base and J lost 7, with 13 bases in between. CDR3 size: 14 residues. The germline CDR1 and CDR2 sequences are LGHNT and FRNRAP. The receptor was derived from an adult in good health. The chain is built from TRBV12-5 and TRBJ1-2; TRBD1 is a possible D gene (6 bases). The sample here was peripheral blood, taken on day 0 of AZD1222 vaccination. The CDR3 DNA reads TGTGCTAGTGGTTTGGGGGGGCCCCGAGGTGGCTACACCTTC. Protein: CASGLGGPRGGYTF.